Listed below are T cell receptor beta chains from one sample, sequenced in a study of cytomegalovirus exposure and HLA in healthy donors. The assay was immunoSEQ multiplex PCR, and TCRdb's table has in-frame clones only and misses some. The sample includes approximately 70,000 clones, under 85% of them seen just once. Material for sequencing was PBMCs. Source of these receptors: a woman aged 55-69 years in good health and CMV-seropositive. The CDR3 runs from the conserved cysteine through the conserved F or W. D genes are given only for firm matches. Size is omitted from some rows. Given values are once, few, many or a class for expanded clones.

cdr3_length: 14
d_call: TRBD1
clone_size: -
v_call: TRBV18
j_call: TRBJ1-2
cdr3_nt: TGTGCCAGCTCACTTGGGACAGCTAACTATGGCTACACCTTC
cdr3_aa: CASSLGTANYGYTF

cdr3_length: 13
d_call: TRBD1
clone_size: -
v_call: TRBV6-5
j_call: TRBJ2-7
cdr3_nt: TGTGCCAGCAGTTACGACAGGGCCTACGAGCAGTACTTC
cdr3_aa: CASSYDRAYEQYF

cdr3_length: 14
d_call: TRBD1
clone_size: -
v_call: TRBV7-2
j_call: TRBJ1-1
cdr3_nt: TGTGCCAGCAGCTCCCGGGACAGGGGTACTGAAGCTTTCTTT
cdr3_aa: CASSSRDRGTEAFF

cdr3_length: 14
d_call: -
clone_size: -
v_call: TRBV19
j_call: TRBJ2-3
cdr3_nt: TGTGCCAGTAGGAATTACCGGGAAACAGATACGCAGTATTTT
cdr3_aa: CASRNYRETDTQYF

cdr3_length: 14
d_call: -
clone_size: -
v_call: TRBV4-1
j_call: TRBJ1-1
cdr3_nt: TGCGCCAGCAGCCAAACCAGGGGAAGCACTGAAGCTTTCTTT
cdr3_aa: CASSQTRGSTEAFF

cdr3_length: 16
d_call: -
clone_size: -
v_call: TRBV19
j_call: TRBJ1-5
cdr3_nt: TGTGCCAGTAGTCCCCGGGTAGGGGTTTACAATCAGCCCCAGCATTTT
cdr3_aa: CASSPRVGVYNQPQHF

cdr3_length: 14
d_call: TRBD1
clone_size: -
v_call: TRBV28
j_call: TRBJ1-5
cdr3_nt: TGTGCCAGCAGGCTGGACAGGCCCAATCAGCCCCAGCATTTT
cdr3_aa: CASRLDRPNQPQHF

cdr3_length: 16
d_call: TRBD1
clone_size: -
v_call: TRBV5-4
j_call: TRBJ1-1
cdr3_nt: TGTGCCAGCAGCTTGGGACAGGGGGTGGGGAACACTGAAGCTTTCTTT
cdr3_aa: CASSLGQGVGNTEAFF

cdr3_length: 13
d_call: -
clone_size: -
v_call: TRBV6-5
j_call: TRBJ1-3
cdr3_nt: TGTGCCAGCAGTTACCTTAACAGAAACACCATATATTTT
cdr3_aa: CASSYLNRNTIYF

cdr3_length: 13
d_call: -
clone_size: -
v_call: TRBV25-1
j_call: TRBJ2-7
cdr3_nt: TGTGCCAGCAGTGACCCAGGGGCCTACGAGCAGTACTTC
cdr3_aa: CASSDPGAYEQYF

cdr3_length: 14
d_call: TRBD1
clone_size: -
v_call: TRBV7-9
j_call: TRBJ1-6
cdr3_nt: TGTGCCAGCAGTGGGACAGGGGGCATGTCACCCCTCCACTTT
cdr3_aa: CASSGTGGMSPLHF

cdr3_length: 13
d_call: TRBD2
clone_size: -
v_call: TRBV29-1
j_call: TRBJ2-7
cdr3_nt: TGCAGCGTTAGACGGGGGGGCTTGGACGAGCAGTACTTC
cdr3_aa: CSVRRGGLDEQYF

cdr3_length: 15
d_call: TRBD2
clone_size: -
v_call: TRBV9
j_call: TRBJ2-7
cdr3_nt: TGTGCCAGCAGCCCCTCGGCGGGGGGAACCTACGAGCAGTACTTC
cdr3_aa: CASSPSAGGTYEQYF

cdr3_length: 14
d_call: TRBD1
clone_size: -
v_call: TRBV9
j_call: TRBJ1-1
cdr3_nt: TGTGCCAGCAGCACCCGACAGGGAACTGGTGAAGCTTTCTTT
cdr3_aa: CASSTRQGTGEAFF

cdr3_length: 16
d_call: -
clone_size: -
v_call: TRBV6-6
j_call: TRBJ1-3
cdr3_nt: TGTGCCAGCAGTTACGTGGGGGGGATCTCTGGAAACACCATATATTTT
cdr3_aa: CASSYVGGISGNTIYF

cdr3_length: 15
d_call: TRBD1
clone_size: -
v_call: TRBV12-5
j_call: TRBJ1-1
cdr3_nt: TGTGCTAGTGGCTCCTCCGGGACAGGGAACACTGAAGCTTTCTTT
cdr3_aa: CASGSSGTGNTEAFF

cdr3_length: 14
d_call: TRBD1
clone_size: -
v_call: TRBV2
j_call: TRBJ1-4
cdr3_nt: TGTGCCAGCAGTCGACAGGGGCGGAATGAAAAACTGTTTTTT
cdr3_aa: CASSRQGRNEKLFF

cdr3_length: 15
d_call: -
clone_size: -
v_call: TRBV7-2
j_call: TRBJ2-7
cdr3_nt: TGTGCCAGCAGCCTCCATGGAGGGGCGAGCTACGAGCAGTACTTC
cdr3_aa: CASSLHGGASYEQYF

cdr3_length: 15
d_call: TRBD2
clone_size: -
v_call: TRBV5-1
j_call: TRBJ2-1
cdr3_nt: TGCGCCAGCACCCTTGGGACTAGCGGTTACAATGAGCAGTTCTTC
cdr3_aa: CASTLGTSGYNEQFF

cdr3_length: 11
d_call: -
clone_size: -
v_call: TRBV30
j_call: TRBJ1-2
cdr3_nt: TGTGCCTGGAGTTTCGGAGTTGGCTACACCTTC
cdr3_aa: CAWSFGVGYTF

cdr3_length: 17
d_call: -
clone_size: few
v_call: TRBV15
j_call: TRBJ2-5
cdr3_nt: TGTGCCACCAGCAGAGTTAGGGGGGGATGGGGTGGGGAGACCCAGTACTTC
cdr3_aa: CATSRVRGGWGGETQYF

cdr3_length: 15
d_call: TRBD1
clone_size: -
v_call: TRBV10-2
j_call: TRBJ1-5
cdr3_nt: TGCGCCAGCAGACAGGGGGTGAATAGCAATCAGCCCCAGCATTTT
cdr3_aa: CASRQGVNSNQPQHF

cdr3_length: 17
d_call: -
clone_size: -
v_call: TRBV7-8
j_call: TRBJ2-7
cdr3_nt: TGTGCCAGCAGCTTAAGGCGAATTACAGGGGGGAGGGCCGAGCAGTACTTC
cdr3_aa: CASSLRRITGGRAEQYF

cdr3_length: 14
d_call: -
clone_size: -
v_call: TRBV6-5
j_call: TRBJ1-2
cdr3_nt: TGTGCCAGCAGAAAGAACAGGTTACTCTATGGCTACACCTTC
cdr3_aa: CASRKNRLLYGYTF

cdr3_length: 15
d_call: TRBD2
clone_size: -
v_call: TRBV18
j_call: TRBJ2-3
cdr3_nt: TGTGCCAGCTCACCCGAGCGGGATTTGACAGATACGCAGTATTTT
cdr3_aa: CASSPERDLTDTQYF

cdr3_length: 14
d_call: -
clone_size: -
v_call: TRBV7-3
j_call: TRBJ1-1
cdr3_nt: TGTGCCAGCAGCTGGGGCCCCATGAACACTGAAGCTTTCTTT
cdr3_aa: CASSWGPMNTEAFF

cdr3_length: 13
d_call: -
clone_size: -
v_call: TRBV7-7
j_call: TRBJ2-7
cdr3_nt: TGTGCTAGCAGCTTAGCGCAGGGAAGCGAGCAGTACTTC
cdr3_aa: CASSLAQGSEQYF

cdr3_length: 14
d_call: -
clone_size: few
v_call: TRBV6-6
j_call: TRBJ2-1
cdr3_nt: TGTGCCAGCAGTCCCGGGATTTCCTACAATGAGCAGTTCTTC
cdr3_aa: CASSPGISYNEQFF

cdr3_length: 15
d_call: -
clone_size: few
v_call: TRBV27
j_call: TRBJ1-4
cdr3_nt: TGTGCCAGCAGTACCCCGGGTGGGGGCGTTGAAAAACTGTTTTTT
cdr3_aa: CASSTPGGGVEKLFF

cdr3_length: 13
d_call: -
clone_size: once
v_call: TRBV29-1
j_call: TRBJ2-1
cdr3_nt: TGCAGCGTTACGCTTCTAGTTAGTGGTGAGCAGTTCTTC
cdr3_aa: CSVTLLVSGEQFF

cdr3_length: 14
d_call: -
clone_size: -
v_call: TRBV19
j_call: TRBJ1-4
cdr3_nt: TGTGCCAGTAGGAGACAGACAAGAAATGAAAAACTGTTTTTT
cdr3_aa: CASRRQTRNEKLFF

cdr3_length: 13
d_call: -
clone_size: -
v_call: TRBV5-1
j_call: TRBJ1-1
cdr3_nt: TGCGCCAGCACCCAAGGGGGGAACACTGAAGCTTTCTTT
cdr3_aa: CASTQGGNTEAFF

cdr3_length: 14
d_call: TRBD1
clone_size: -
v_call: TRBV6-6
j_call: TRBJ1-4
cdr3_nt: TGTGCCAGCATTATGGACAGGGCGGATGAAAAACTGTTTTTT
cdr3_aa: CASIMDRADEKLFF